Described below is a single TCR beta chain sequence and its context. The source of the sample is a study of blood T cell repertoires in COVID-19. Study-wide context: T cells, B-cell-depleted T cells, or PBMCs supplied cDNA or gDNA.

Profiling relied on immunoSEQ multiplex PCR, and the TCRdb table lists in-frame clones only, not all of them. The table records around 42,000 clones, about four fifths of them present only once. This CDR3 is 17 amino acids long. Trimming removed 2 bases from V and 8 bases from J; junction bases left unmatched: 6. The germline V gene encodes CDR1 SNHLY and CDR2 FYNNEI. Sequenced: peripheral blood. This rearrangement joins TRBV2 to TRBJ2-1; 16 bases are a match to TRBD2. The TCR sequence derives from a man aged 80 or over with active or convalescent COVID-19. The CDR3 nucleotides are TGTGCCAGCAGTGAACCCGGGACTAGCGGGAGGGGCCATGAGCAGTTCTTC. This codes for CASSEPGTSGRGHEQFF. Variable domain in full (rest from reference TRBV2 and TRBJ2-1): EPEVTQTPSHQVTQMGQEVILRCVPISNHLYFYWYRQILGQKVEFLVSFYNNEISEKSEIFDDQFSVERPDGSNFTLKIRSTKLEDSAMYFCASSEPGTSGRGHEQFFGPGTRLTVL.